One sample yielded the 2 T cell receptor beta chains listed below, sequenced in a study of shared clonotypes between healthy human individuals. Produced via immunoSEQ multiplex PCR; TCRdb's table is partial and in-frame only. The data contain roughly 1.5 million clones, under 99% of them seen just once; the ten biggest clones take up 0.4% to 0.55%. The sample consisted of naive CD4+ T cells sorted from blood. The subset: CD45RA+ positively selected. These receptors were obtained from a man younger than 45 in good health.

The chain has TRBV6-5 and TRBJ2-3; TRBD1 might be the D (5 bases). This CDR3 contains 15 residues. V was cut by 1 base and J by 4 bases, with 12 bases left in between. Germline CDR1 and CDR2: MNHEY and SVGAGI. As DNA, the CDR3 is TGTGCCAGCAGTTACTTTCCCAGGGCAGCAGATACGCAGTATTTT. Its protein is CASSYFPRAADTQYF.

The CDR3 bases are TGTGCCAGCTCACCAAAGGGCGAGTCCAAAAACATTCAGTACTTC. Translation gives CASSPKGESKNIQYF. The chain has TRBV18 and TRBJ2-4; D unresolved. From germline, CDR1 is KGHSH and CDR2 LQKENI. V dropped 2 bases and J dropped 2 bases, with 10 bases sitting between them. The CDR3 is 15 residues long.